The sequence of this T cell receptor beta chain was determined in a study of blood T cell repertoires in COVID-19. On the study more broadly: From the United States, Italy and Spain came samples of acute and convalescent COVID-19.

The CDR3 has 14 amino acids. Germline V CDR1 and CDR2: LNHDA, SQIVND (reference sequence). As handled by the study authors: For nucleated cells, counts were estimated from reference gene primer amplification. Produced via immunoSEQ multiplex PCR; TCRdb's table is partial and in-frame only. The V and J calls and clone size are taken from that table; D and trimming were inferred from the DNA. The sample has about 59,000 clones; roughly 90% are singletons. This clone was picked up one time. A junction end diverges from the germline sequence, so it may reflect a read error. The sequencing input was peripheral blood. This TCR derives from a man older than 75 with acute or convalescent COVID-19. The V call is TRBV19, the J call TRBJ1-5; D might be TRBD1 (5 bases). CDR3 coding DNA: TGTGCCAGTAGTCTAGACAGTATCAATCAGCCCCAGCATTTT. This encodes CASSLDSINQPQHF.